This T cell receptor beta chain was identified during a study of beta chain features in type 1 diabetes (dated by TCRdb to 2016 to 2018). Study-wide context: Patients and healthy donors did not differ in mean age, gender distribution, total cell number or subset yield. A total of about 99,000,000 sorted cells were examined across all samples, and RNA yield correlated strongly with the number of cells per subset. The study compared the TCRB repertoires of sorted circulating CD4+ T cell subsets in recently diagnosed type 1 diabetes patients with those in matched healthy donors. Whereas all 30 or so donors provided naive and central memory subsets, regulatory and stem cell-like memory subsets were isolated from just 8 patients and about 8 healthy donors. Paper-wide results and their limitations: Sequencing cDNA rather than genomic DNA could over-represent highly expressing activated cells, although activation and CD3 levels did not differ between groups. At VDJ recombination sites, type 1 diabetes patients had fewer insertions and more deleted nucleotides, which implies abnormalities in thymic rearrangement. Because the HLA sub-analyses included only small numbers of individuals, any influence of HLA type on TCRB rearrangement was left unresolved. PCR might favor shorter templates, but patient and control samples were amplified and corrected together, so any skew would affect both groups equally. A moderate but significant shortening of TCRB CDR3 length was observed in type 1 diabetes patients in all four CD4+ subsets. Naive, central memory and regulatory TCRB repertoires appeared more similar among patients than among healthy donors.

Each donor gave one peripheral blood draw, about 110 mL on average, collected into heparinised tubes. Using a panel that included CD45RO, CCR7, CD25, CD127, CD95 and CD27, naive, central memory, regulatory and stem cell-like memory CD4+ T cells were sorted on a BD FACSAria II. All sorted populations exceeded 95% purity. PBMCs were separated immediately by Lymphoprep density gradient centrifugation and were stained directly, without being cultured. So that batch effects would be minimized, each experiment stained and sorted samples in pairs, pairing one healthy donor with one patient. V is reduced by 4 bases and J by 8 bases, leaving a spacing of 8 bases between them. CDR1 MNHEY and CDR2 SMNVEV are derived from the germline V gene (reference sequence). The CDR3 numbers 12 residues from cysteine through phenylalanine. This entry keeps only the CDR3 DNA: 36 bases, framed from base 1. The entire isolated RNA was reverse transcribed using the High Capacity cDNA Reverse Transcription Kit, and thus expressed TCRB transcripts were sequenced. Deep immunoSEQ sequencing was applied to naive, central memory and regulatory T cell samples, giving an average of about 3.6 million total reads per sample. After sorted cells were lysed in RLT buffer, RNA was extracted with DNase-treated RNeasy Micro or Mini kits, with the choice depending on cell number. Each cell subset was processed on its own to prevent cross-contamination, while patient and healthy donor samples were processed together. Using the immunoSEQ multiplex PCR, TCRB sequences were amplified from cDNA into 87-bp fragments spanning the CDR3 region. Amplicons were sequenced on the Illumina HiSeq platform. In the source study's methods: PCR bias was computationally corrected using synthetic template baselines, reads within Hamming distance 2 were collapsed, and singletons that could not be merged were discarded. By aligning reads against IMGT, V, D and J genes, CDR3 length, and insertions or deletions at six rearrangement sites were assigned. Within each subset, clonotype counts were normalized to the number of sorted cells before true diversity and Gini coefficients were calculated with the tcR R package. The overlap coefficient, calculated on TCRB nucleotide sequences, was used to quantify repertoire sharing. The table was pulled from immuneACCESS by TCRdb, which kept in-frame rearrangements only. Such tables lose some clones; where checked, under half of the loss comes from unresolved V genes, and the rest has no known cause. For V, J and clone size, that table is used; D and trimming come from the DNA. In this sample the table shows 200,000 to 250,000 clones, 25% to 30% of which occur a single time. The top ten clonotypes cover approximately 4% of the sample.

As for this clone: Its antigen target is currently unknown. Per-nucleotide qualities are absent, and no much larger clonotype sits a single base away.

The specimen sequenced was central memory CD4+ T cells from blood. This TCR was sampled from a man under 40 in good health. The rearranged segments are TRBV27 and TRBJ2-2; no D segment can be confidently identified. The bases read TGTGCCAGCAGTTCCCTAGTGGGGGAGCTGTTTTTT. It translates as CASSSLVGELFF.